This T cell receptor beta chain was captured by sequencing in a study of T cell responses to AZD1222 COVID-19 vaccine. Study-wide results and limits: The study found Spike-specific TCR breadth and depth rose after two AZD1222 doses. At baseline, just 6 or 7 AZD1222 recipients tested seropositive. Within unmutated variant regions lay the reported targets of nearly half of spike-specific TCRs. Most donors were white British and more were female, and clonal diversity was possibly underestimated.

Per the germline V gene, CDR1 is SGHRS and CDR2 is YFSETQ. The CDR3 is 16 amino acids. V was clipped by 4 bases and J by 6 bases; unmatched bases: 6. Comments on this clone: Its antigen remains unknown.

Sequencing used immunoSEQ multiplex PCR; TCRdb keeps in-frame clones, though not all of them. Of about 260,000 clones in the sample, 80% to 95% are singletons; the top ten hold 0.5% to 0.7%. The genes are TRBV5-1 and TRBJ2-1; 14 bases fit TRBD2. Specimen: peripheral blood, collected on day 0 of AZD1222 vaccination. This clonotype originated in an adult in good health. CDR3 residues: CASSPPGLAGVNEQFF. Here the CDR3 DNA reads TGCGCCAGCAGCCCACCGGGACTAGCGGGGGTCAATGAGCAGTTCTTC.